Sequencing of this T cell receptor (beta chain) was carried out in a study of blood T cells in healthy people across ages. PCR was performed a second time for about 7 to 12 cycles using a sample-barcoded 5' primer and a J-beta primer mix. TCRdb independently ran MiXCR on the 5' RACE reads; one entry per CDR3 protein. Here the sample spans about a million distinct CDR3 sequences, roughly half being singletons. The germline CDR1 and CDR2 sequences are MDHEN and SYDVKM. Germline trimming cut 3 bases from V and 6 bases from J; bases unmatched to any gene: 8. The CDR3 runs to 15 residues. The TCR comes from a woman aged 60 to 75 in good health. Material for sequencing was blood. This chain connects TRBV28 to TRBJ2-1; 7 nucleotides match TRBD2. The CDR3 protein is CASSFRPSGPNEQFF. As DNA, the CDR3 is TGTGCCAGCAGTTTCCGGCCTAGCGGTCCCAATGAGCAGTTCTTC.